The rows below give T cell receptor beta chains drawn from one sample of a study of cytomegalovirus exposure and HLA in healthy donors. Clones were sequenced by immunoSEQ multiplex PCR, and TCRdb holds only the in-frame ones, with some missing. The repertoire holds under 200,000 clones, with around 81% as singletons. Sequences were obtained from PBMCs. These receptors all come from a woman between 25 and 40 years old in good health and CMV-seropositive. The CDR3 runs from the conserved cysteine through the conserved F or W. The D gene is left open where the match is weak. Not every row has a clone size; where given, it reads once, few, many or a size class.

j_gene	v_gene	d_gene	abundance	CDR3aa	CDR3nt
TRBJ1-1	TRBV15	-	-	CATSREVGGTEAFF	TGTGCCACCAGCAGAGAGGTCGGGGGCACTGAAGCTTTCTTT
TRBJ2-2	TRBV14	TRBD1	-	CASSQMKATGGNELFF	TGTGCCAGCAGCCAAATGAAGGCGACAGGGGGAAATGAGCTGTTTTTT
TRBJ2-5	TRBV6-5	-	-	CASSYGTGWQETQYF	TGTGCCAGCAGTTACGGCACAGGGTGGCAAGAGACCCAGTACTTC
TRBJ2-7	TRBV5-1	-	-	CASSFRDTLSYEQYF	TGCGCCAGCAGCTTCCGGGACACGCTTAGTTACGAGCAGTACTTC
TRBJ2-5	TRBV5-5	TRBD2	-	CASSASGVSGKAGETQYF	TGTGCCAGCAGCGCTAGCGGTGTTAGCGGGAAGGCGGGAGAGACCCAGTACTTC
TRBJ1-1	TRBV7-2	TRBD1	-	CASSLTRTGEAFF	TGTGCCAGCAGCTTGACCCGGACAGGGGAAGCTTTCTTT
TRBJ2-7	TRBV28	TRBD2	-	CASRVLSGGLLYEQYF	TGTGCCAGCAGGGTCCTCAGCGGGGGGCTCCTCTACGAGCAGTACTTC
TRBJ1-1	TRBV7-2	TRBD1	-	CASSLDAGGGVGTEAFF	TGTGCCAGCAGCTTAGATGCAGGGGGCGGGGTGGGCACTGAAGCTTTCTTT
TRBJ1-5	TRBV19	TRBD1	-	CASSGAADSGGRQPQHF	TGTGCCAGTAGTGGGGCCGCTGATTCAGGGGGTCGTCAGCCCCAGCATTTT
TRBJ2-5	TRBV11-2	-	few	CASSFWTAEETQYF	TGTGCCAGCAGCTTCTGGACAGCGGAAGAGACCCAGTACTTC
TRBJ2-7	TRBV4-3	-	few	CASSQVSYEQYF	TGCGCCAGCAGCCAAGTGAGCTACGAGCAGTACTTC
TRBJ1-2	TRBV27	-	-	CASSLTDSANYGYTF	TGTGCCAGCAGTTTGACAGACTCAGCTAACTATGGCTACACCTTC
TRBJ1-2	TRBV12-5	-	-	CASGLVRMSHYGYTF	TGTGCTAGTGGTTTGGTACGAATGAGCCACTATGGCTACACCTTC
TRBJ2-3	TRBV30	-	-	CAWSSGGWETDTQYF	TGTGCCTGGAGTTCCGGAGGCTGGGAAACAGATACGCAGTATTTT
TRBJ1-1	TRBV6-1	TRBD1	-	CASSVRGRRWTTEAFF	TGTGCCAGCAGTGTGAGGGGGCGACGTTGGACCACTGAAGCTTTCTTT
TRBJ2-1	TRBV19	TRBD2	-	CASRLAGGYNEQFF	TGTGCCAGTAGACTAGCGGGGGGATACAATGAGCAGTTCTTC
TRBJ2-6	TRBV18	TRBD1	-	CASMGTGTSGANVLTF	TGTGCCAGCATGGGGACAGGGACCTCTGGGGCCAACGTCCTGACTTTC
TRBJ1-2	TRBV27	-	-	CASSRYISTGLSYTF	TGTGCCAGCAGTCGCTATATTTCCACAGGGCTTAGCTACACCTTC
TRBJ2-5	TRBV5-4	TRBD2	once	CASSLSLAGTETQYF	TGTGCCAGCAGCTTGTCGCTAGCGGGAACCGAGACCCAGTACTTC
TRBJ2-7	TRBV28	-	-	CASLGVYEQYF	TGTGCCAGCCTAGGGGTTTACGAGCAGTACTTC
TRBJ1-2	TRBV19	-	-	CASSIDHGNYDYGYTF	TGTGCCAGTAGTATAGATCACGGGAACTATGACTATGGCTACACCTTC
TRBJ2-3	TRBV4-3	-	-	CASSQDPGRGLSTDTQYF	TGCGCCAGCAGCCAAGATCCCGGGCGGGGCTTAAGCACAGATACGCAGTATTTT
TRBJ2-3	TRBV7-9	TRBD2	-	CASSPGLAGDTQYF	TGTGCCAGCAGCCCGGGACTAGCGGGGGATACGCAGTATTTT
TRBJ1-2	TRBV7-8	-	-	CASSPDSNYGYTF	TGTGCCAGCAGCCCGGACTCTAACTATGGCTACACCTTC
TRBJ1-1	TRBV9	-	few	CASSVTGRNTEAFF	TGTGCCAGCAGCGTAACAGGACGTAACACTGAAGCTTTCTTT
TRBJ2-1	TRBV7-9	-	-	CASSPGHSSYNEQFF	TGTGCCAGCAGCCCCGGACACAGCTCCTACAATGAGCAGTTCTTC